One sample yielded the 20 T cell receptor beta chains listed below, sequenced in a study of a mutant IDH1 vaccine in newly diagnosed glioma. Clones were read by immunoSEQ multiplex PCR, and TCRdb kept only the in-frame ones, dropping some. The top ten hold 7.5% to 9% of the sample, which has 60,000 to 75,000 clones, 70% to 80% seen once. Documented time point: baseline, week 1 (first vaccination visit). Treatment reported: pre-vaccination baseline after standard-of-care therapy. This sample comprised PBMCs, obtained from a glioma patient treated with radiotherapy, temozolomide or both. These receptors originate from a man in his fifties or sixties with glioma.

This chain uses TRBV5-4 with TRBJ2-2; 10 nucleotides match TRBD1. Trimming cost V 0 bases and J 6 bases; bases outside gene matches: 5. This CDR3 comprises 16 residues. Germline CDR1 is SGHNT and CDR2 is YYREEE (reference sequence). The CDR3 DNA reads TGTGCCAGCAGCTTGGCGAGGGACAGGGGCTCCGGGGAGCTGTTTTTT. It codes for CASSLARDRGSGELFF.

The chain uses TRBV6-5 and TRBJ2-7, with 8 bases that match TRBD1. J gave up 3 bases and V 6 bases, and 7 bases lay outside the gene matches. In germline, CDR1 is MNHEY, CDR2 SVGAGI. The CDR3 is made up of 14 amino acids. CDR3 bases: TGTGCCAGCAGCACCGGGGGACAGGTCTACGAGCAGTACTTC. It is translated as CASSTGGQVYEQYF.

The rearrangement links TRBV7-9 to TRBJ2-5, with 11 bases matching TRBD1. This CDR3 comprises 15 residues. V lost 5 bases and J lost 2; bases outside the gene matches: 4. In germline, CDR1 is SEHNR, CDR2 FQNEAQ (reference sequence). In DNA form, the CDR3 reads TGTGCCAGCAGCGAGGGACAGGGGGTGCAAGAGACCCAGTACTTC. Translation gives CASSEGQGVQETQYF.

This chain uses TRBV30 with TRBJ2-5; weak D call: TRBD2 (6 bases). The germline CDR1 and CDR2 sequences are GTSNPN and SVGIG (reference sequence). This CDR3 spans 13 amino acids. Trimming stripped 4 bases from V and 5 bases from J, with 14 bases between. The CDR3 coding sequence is TGTGCCTGGACCCGGGGGATTCCGGAGACCCAGTACTTC. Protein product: CAWTRGIPETQYF.

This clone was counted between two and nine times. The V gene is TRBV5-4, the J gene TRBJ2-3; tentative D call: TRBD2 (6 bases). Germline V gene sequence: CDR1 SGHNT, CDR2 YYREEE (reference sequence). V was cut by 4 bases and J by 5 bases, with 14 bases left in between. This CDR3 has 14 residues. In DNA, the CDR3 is TGTGCCAGCAGCGAGGGCGGGAAAAGAGATACGCAGTATTTT. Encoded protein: CASSEGGKRDTQYF.

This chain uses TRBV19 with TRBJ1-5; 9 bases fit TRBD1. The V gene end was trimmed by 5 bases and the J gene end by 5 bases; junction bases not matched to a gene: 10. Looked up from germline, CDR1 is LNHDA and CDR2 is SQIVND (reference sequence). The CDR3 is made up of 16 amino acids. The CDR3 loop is CASSPYRTGGDQPQHF. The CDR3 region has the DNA TGTGCCAGTAGTCCATACCGAACAGGGGGCGATCAGCCCCAGCATTTT.

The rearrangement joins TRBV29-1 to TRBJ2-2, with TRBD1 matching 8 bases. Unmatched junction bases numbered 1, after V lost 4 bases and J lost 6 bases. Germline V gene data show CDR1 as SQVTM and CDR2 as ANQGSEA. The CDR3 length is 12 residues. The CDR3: CSVAGGAGELFF. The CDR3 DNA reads TGCAGCGTTGCAGGGGGCGCCGGGGAGCTGTTTTTT.

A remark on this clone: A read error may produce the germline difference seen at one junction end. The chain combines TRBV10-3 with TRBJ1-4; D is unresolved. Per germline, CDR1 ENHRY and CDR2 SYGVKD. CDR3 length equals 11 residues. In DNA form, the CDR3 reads TGTGCCACCAGTTTTAATGAAAAACTGTTTTTT. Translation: CATSFNEKLFF.

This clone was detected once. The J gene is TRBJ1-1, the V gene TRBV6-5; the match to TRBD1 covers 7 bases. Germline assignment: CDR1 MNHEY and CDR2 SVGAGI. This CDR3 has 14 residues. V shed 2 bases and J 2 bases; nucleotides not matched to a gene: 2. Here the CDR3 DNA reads TGTGCCAGCAGTTACGACAGGGCCAACACTGAAGCTTTCTTT. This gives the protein CASSYDRANTEAFF.

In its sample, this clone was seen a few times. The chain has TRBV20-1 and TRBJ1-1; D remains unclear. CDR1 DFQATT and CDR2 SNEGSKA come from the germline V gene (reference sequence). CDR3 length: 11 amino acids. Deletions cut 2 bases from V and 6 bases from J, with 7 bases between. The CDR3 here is CSARTRAEAFF. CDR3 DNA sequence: TGCAGTGCTAGAACGAGGGCTGAAGCTTTCTTT.

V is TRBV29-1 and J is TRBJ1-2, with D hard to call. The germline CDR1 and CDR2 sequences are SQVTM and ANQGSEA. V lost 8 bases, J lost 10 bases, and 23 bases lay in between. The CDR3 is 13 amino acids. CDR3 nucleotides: TGCAGCTTCACCCCCCTACTGGCAGACCTCTACACCTTC. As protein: CSFTPLLADLYTF. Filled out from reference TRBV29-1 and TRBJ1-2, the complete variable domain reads SAVISQKPSRDICQRGTSLTIQCQVDSQVTMMFWYRQQPGQSLTLIATANQGSEATYESGFVIDKFPISRPNLTFSTLTVSNMSPEDSSIYLCSFTPLLADLYTFGSGTRLTVV.

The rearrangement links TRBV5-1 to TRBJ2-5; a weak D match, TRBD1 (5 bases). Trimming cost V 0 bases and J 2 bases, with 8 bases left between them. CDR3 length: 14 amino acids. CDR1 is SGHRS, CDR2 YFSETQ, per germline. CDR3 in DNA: TGCGCCAGCAGCTTGGGCCAGGGACAAGAGACCCAGTACTTC. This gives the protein CASSLGQGQETQYF. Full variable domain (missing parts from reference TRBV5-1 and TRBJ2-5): KAGVTQTPRYLIKTRGQQVTLSCSPISGHRSVSWYQQTPGQGLQFLFEYFSETQRNKGNFPGRFSGRQFSNSRSEMNVSTLELGDSALYLCASSLGQGQETQYFGPGTRLLVL.

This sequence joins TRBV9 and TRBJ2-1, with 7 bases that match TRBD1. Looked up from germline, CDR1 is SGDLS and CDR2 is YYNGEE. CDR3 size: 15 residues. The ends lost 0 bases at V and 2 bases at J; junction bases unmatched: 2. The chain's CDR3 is CASSVVGGAYNEQFF. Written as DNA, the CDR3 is TGTGCCAGCAGCGTAGTAGGGGGCGCCTACAATGAGCAGTTCTTC.

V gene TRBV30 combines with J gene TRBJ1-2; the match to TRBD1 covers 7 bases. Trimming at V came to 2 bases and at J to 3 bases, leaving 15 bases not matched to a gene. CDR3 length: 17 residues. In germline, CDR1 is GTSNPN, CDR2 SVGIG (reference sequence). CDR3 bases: TGTGCCTGGAGTTCGCCGGGGACAGCGGGGACTGACTATGGCTACACCTTC. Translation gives CAWSSPGTAGTDYGYTF. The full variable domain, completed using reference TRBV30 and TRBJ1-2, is SQTIHQWPATLVQPVGSPLSLECTVEGTSNPNLYWYRQAAGRGLQLLFYSVGIGQISSEVPQNLSASRPQDRQFILSSKKLLLSDSGFYLCAWSSPGTAGTDYGYTFGSGTRLTVV.

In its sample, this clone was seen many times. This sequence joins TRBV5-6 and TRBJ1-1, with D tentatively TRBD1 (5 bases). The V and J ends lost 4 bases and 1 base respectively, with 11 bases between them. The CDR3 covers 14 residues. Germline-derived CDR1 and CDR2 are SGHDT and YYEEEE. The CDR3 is CASSPGGGNTEAFF. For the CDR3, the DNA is TGTGCCAGCAGCCCCGGGGGAGGGAACACTGAAGCTTTCTTT.

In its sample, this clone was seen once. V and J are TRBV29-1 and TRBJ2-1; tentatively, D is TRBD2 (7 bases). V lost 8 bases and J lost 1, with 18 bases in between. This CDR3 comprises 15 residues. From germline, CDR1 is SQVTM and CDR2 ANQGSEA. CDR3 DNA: TGCAGCACTTTAGGGGGGGTTGGGTCCTACAATGAGCAGTTCTTC. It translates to CSTLGGVGSYNEQFF.

For the CDR3, the DNA is TGTGCCAGCAGTGGACGCGGGGGAATCCCGGGCGATACGCAGTATTTT. This encodes CASSGRGGIPGDTQYF. V gene TRBV25-1 combines with J gene TRBJ2-3; 7 positions match TRBD2. The trim removed 4 bases at V and 6 bases at J, leaving 13 bases unmatched. The germline CDR1 and CDR2 sequences are MGHDK and SYGVNS. CDR3 length equals 16 residues.

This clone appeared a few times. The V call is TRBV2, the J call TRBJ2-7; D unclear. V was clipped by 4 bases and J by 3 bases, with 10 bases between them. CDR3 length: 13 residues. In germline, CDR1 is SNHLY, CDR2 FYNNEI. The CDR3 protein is CASSAGSRYEQYF. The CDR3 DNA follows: TGTGCCAGCAGTGCCGGGTCTCGCTACGAGCAGTACTTC. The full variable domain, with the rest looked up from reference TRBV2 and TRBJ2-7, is EPEVTQTPSHQVTQMGQEVILRCVPISNHLYFYWYRQILGQKVEFLVSFYNNEISEKSEIFDDQFSVERPDGSNFTLKIRSTKLEDSAMYFCASSAGSRYEQYFGPGTRLTVT.

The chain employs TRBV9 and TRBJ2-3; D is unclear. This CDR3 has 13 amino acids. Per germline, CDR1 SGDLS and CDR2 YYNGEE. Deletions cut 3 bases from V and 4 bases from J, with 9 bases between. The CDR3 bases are TGTGCCAGCAGCGATGTGAGCCCAGATACGCAGTATTTT. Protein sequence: CASSDVSPDTQYF.

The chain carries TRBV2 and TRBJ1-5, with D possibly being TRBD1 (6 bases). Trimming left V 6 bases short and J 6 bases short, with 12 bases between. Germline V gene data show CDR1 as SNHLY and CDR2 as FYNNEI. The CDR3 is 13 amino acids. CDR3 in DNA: TGTGCCAGCAGGGTCACAGGGAGTCAGCCCCAGCATTTT. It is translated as CASRVTGSQPQHF. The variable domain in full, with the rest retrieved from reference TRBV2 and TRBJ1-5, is EPEVTQTPSHQVTQMGQEVILRCVPISNHLYFYWYRQILGQKVEFLVSFYNNEISEKSEIFDDQFSVERPDGSNFTLKIRSTKLEDSAMYFCASRVTGSQPQHFGDGTRLSIL.